These 15 T cell receptor beta chains came from one sample sequenced in a study of spatial heterogeneity in lung cancer. TCRdb used MiXCR to reprocess the 5' RACE reads, holding one entry per CDR3 protein. Of about 6,100 distinct CDR3 sequences in the sample, about 12% were seen once. Time point defined: sample taken at primary tumor resection. Specimen: lung tissue, collected at surgery. The source is a human donor with early-stage non-small cell lung cancer.

By frequency in the sample, this clonotype is medium-sized. Being off target in a library aimed at alpha chains, this beta chain has a size of little meaning. This chain uses TRBV29-1 with TRBJ2-1; 9 nucleotides agree with TRBD2. The CDR3 runs to 15 residues. Germline CDR1 SQVTM, CDR2 ANQGSEA. Losses at the gene ends were 7 bases for V and 8 bases for J; bases not matched to a gene: 15. CDR3 DNA: TGCAGCGGGGGCAGCGGGAGGACTGGGCATTATGAGCAGTTCTTC. It specifies CSGGSGRTGHYEQFF.

This clonotype was found many times. This beta chain represents an off-target read in a library built for alpha chains; its size is of limited meaning. The chain recombines TRBV29-1 with TRBJ2-1; 10 bases line up with TRBD2. The germline V gene has CDR1 SQVTM and CDR2 ANQGSEA. The trim removed 8 bases at V and 6 bases at J, leaving 7 bases unmatched. This CDR3 has 13 residues. The CDR3 nucleotides read TGCAGCACCCTAGCGGGAGCGATCAATGAGCAGTTCTTC. It encodes CSTLAGAINEQFF.

This clonotype is medium-sized (0.01 to 0.1%). This beta chain is a stray sequence in a library constructed for alpha chains; its clone size is not meaningful. This sequence joins TRBV20-1 and TRBJ2-7; TRBD1 matches at 7 bases. From germline, CDR1 is DFQATT and CDR2 SNEGSKA (reference sequence). Trimming took 1 base from V and 6 from J; bases not matched to a gene: 12. This CDR3 has 15 residues. The CDR3 is CSARATVSPGGEQYF. The CDR3 DNA reads as TGCAGTGCTAGAGCTACTGTGAGCCCAGGGGGCGAGCAGTACTTC.

This clonotype is medium-sized. This beta chain lies outside the target of a library built for alpha chains; its clone size means little. The genes are TRBV7-9 and TRBJ1-5; 7 bases line up with TRBD1. CDR1 is SEHNR, CDR2 FQNEAQ, per germline (reference sequence). The V gene end was trimmed by 5 bases and the J gene end by 3 bases; junction bases not matched to a gene: 7. This CDR3 has 15 amino acids. The CDR3 is CASSPGGGVNQPQHF. The DNA for the CDR3 is TGTGCCAGCAGCCCAGGGGGGGGGGTCAATCAGCCCCAGCATTTT.

Concerning this clonotype: This beta chain is a stray read from a library made for alpha chains; its abundance is not meaningful. DNA for the CDR3: TGTGCCAGCAGTTCCCCTGACAGCTACAATGAGCAGTTCTTC. This codes for CASSSPDSYNEQFF. The chain couples TRBV12-3 or TRBV12-4 to TRBJ2-1, with D tentatively TRBD1 (5 bases). V lost 4 bases, J lost 3 bases, and 10 bases lay in between. CDR3 length: 14 amino acids.

In this sample, this clonotype turned up many times. Found in a library prepared for alpha chains, this beta chain is an off-target read, and its abundance has little meaning. The chain combines TRBV27 with TRBJ2-2; weak D call: TRBD1 (6 bases). V was shortened by 5 bases and J by 6 bases, with 13 bases between the two germline ends. The length of the CDR3 is 14 residues. Germline V lookup: CDR1 MNHEY, CDR2 SMNVEV (reference sequence). CDR3 sequence: CASSLGAAAGELFF. The DNA for the CDR3 is TGTGCCAGCAGTCTGGGGGCCGCCGCCGGGGAGCTGTTTTTT.

By share of the sample, this clonotype is medium-sized. In a library made to pick up alpha chains, this beta chain is a stray read with a size that means little. The chain carries TRBV10-3 and TRBJ2-1, with 9 bases aligning to TRBD2. After removal of 2 bases from V and 9 bases from J, the junction contained 11 bases not matched to a gene. Germline-derived CDR1 and CDR2 are ENHRY and SYGVKD. The CDR3 length is 16 residues. This CDR3 reads CAISEKGSGRGGEQFF. The DNA for the CDR3 is TGTGCCATCAGTGAGAAGGGTAGCGGGAGAGGAGGTGAGCAGTTCTTC.

This clonotype is medium-sized in the sample. A library prepared for alpha chains yielded this beta chain as an off-target read; its size is of little meaning. V and J are TRBV20-1 and TRBJ1-2; D gene uncertain. Germline-derived CDR1 and CDR2 are DFQATT and SNEGSKA (reference sequence). V lost 0 bases and J lost 7, with 12 bases in between. This CDR3 spans 13 amino acids. The CDR3 DNA reads TGCAGTGCTAGAGAGGATAAGGATTCTGGCTACACCTTC. Translating gives CSAREDKDSGYTF.

This clonotype is medium-sized within its sample. Being off target in a library aimed at alpha chains, this beta chain has a size of little meaning. The CDR3 region has the DNA TGTGCCAGCAGCTACGGGGAGACCCAGTACTTC. Translated: CASSYGETQYF. This rearrangement joins TRBV7-2 to TRBJ2-5; D is unresolved. V was pared by 4 bases and J by 5 bases, with 5 bases between. The germline gives CDR1 SGHTA, CDR2 FQGNSA. The CDR3 covers 11 residues. Looking up the rest from reference TRBV7-2 and TRBJ2-5 gives the full variable domain: GAGVSQSPSNKVTEKGKDVELRCDPISGHTALYWYRQSLGQGLEFLIYFQGNSAPDKSGLPSDRFSAERTGGSVSTLTIQRTQQEDSAVYLCASSYGETQYFGPGTRLLVL.

This clonotype showed up many times. The size of this beta chain means little, since it is a stray read in a library made for alpha chains. The rearrangement uses TRBV11-3 and TRBJ2-7; 11 nucleotides agree with TRBD2. With V trimmed by 5 bases and J by 3 bases, 3 bases remained unmatched. Per the germline V gene, CDR1 is SGHNT and CDR2 is YENEEA. The CDR3 is 14 residues long. The CDR3 DNA reads TGTGCCAGCAGCCGGACTAGCGGGCTCTACGAGCAGTACTTC. As protein: CASSRTSGLYEQYF.

This clonotype was picked up many times. The library was designed around alpha chains, so this beta chain is a stray read whose abundance carries little weight. J is TRBJ2-1 and V is TRBV7-3; 9 nucleotides line up with TRBD2. CDR3 length: 15 amino acids. The V and J ends lost 3 bases and 4 bases, in that order; junction bases with no gene match: 4. Germline CDR1 SGHTA, CDR2 FQGTGA. The CDR3 DNA follows: TGTGCCAGCAGCTTTGCGGGAGGGCCTTACAATGAGCAGTTCTTC. Translated, it gives CASSFAGGPYNEQFF.

This clonotype has at least ten counts. Found in a library prepared for alpha chains, this beta chain is an off-target read, and its abundance has little meaning. This sequence joins TRBV20-1 and TRBJ2-3; D is possibly TRBD2 (6 bases). CDR1 and CDR2 from the germline V gene are DFQATT and SNEGSKA (reference sequence). Trimming cost V 6 bases and J 1 base, with 14 bases left between them. This CDR3 region has 14 residues. This CDR3 is CSAAAGPRTDTQYF. CDR3 DNA: TGCAGTGCCGCCGCGGGACCCCGCACAGATACGCAGTATTTT.

By sample fraction, this clonotype is medium-sized. This beta chain is a stray sequence in a library constructed for alpha chains; its clone size is not meaningful. The rearrangement joins TRBV7-8 to TRBJ1-2; D not resolved. The V gene lost 7 bases and the J gene lost 4 bases, with 16 bases spanning the gap. Germline CDR1 and CDR2: SGHVS and FQNEAQ. The CDR3 is made up of 14 amino acids. The CDR3, as DNA: TGTGCCAGCACCCCTCGGTCTAGGGCCTATGGCTACACCTTC. Its protein product is CASTPRSRAYGYTF.

This clonotype is judged medium-sized. The size of this beta chain means little, since it is a stray read in a library made for alpha chains. V usage is TRBV29-1 and J usage is TRBJ1-2, with D uncertain. Germline CDR1 and CDR2: SQVTM and ANQGSEA. The CDR3 totals 15 residues. V lost 0 bases, J lost 4 bases, and 15 bases lay in between. CDR3 in DNA: TGCAGCGTTGAAGAGATTGGGAATTTCGGCTATGGCTACACCTTC. Translation: CSVEEIGNFGYGYTF.

This clonotype was seen ten or more times. A library made for alpha chains picked up this beta chain off target, so its size means little. The chain has TRBV30 and TRBJ2-2; TRBD1 matches 10 bases. V was clipped by 7 bases and J by 6 bases; unmatched bases: 8. Germline CDR1 and CDR2: GTSNPN and SVGIG (reference sequence). The CDR3 spans 14 residues. The chain's CDR3 is CASTGTGASGELFF. CDR3 in DNA: TGTGCCTCGACCGGGACAGGGGCGTCCGGGGAGCTGTTTTTT.